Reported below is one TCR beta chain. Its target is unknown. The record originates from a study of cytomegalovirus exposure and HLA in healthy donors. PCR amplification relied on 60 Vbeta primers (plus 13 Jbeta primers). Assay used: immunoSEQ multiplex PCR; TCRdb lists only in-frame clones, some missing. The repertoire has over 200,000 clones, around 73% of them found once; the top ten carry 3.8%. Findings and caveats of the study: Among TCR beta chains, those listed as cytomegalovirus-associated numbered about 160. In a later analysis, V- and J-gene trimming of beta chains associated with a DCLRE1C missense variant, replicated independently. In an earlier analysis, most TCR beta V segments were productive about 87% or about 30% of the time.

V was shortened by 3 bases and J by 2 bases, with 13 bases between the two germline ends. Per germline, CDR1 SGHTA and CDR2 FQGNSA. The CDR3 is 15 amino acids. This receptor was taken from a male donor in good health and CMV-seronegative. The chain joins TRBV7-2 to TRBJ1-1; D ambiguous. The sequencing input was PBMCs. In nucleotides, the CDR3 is TGTGCCAGCAGCTTTTATTTAGCCGGAAACACTGAAGCTTTCTTT. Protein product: CASSFYLAGNTEAFF.